The entry below describes one T cell receptor (beta chain). Its target is unknown. The sample comes from a study of cytomegalovirus exposure and HLA in healthy donors. The overall study: Clustering assigned 81% of the roughly 400 genotyped donors to the Caucasian-associated ancestry cluster.

PCR amplification relied on 60 Vbeta primers (plus 13 Jbeta primers). The repertoire was sequenced with immunoSEQ multiplex PCR; TCRdb's copy has only in-frame clones and lacks some. The profile shows about 160,000 clones, about three fifths of them singletons. The germline V gene encodes CDR1 SGHTA and CDR2 FQGNSA. The CDR3 extends over 13 amino acids. V shed 5 bases and J 7 bases; nucleotides not matched to a gene: 7. General study points: Productive status was seen about 90% or about 30% of the time for most TCR beta V segments in an earlier analysis. With DRB1 most and HLA-C fewest, TCR association rates differed between HLA loci in a later analysis. Most sequenced TCRs were rare (though some public TCRs occurred in many donors).

The sequence came from a woman aged 60 to 75 in good health and CMV-seropositive. Sequencing was done on a sample of PBMCs. This chain joins TRBV7-2 and TRBJ2-5; the match to TRBD2 covers 7 bases. CDR3 in DNA: TGTGCCAGCAGCGGAAGCGGGACCGCGACCCAGTACTTC. Translated, it gives CASSGSGTATQYF. The variable domain in full, with the rest retrieved from reference TRBV7-2 and TRBJ2-5, is GAGVSQSPSNKVTEKGKDVELRCDPISGHTALYWYRQSLGQGLEFLIYFQGNSAPDKSGLPSDRFSAERTGGSVSTLTIQRTQQEDSAVYLCASSGSGTATQYFGPGTRLLVL.